This TCR beta chain was identified during a study of blood T cell repertoires in COVID-19. For the study at large: Spain, Italy and the United States supplied samples that represented acute and convalescent COVID-19.

Trimming cost V 8 bases and J 3 bases, with 14 bases left between them. CDR3 length equals 14 residues. CDR1 and CDR2 (germline): MDHEN, SYDVKM. In the original workflow: Estimates of nucleated cell counts were drawn from the amplification of reference gene primers. Profiling relied on immunoSEQ multiplex PCR, and the TCRdb table lists in-frame clones only, not all of them. V, J and clone size were drawn from that table, and D and trimming were deduced from the DNA. Among fewer than 300,000 clones listed, over 75% were seen once. This clone occurred once. The rearrangement links TRBV28 to TRBJ2-1; no firm D call. Sequenced material: peripheral blood. This sequence was found in a man in his fifties or sixties with active or convalescent COVID-19. The DNA for the CDR3 is TGTGCCAGCTTATCGTCCCAGTTCTACAATGAGCAGTTCTTC. Its translation is CASLSSQFYNEQFF.